This T cell receptor (beta chain) emerged from a study of control samples from healthy donors and cancer patients. CDR3 length: 13 amino acids. CDR1 SEHNR and CDR2 FQNEAQ come from the germline V gene (reference sequence). With V trimmed by 5 bases and J by 4 bases, 2 bases remained unmatched. Sequencing was performed with immunoSEQ multiplex PCR; in TCRdb, only in-frame clones are kept and a portion is missing. The sample yields 55,000 to 85,000 clones, roughly 90% seen once. The sample comprised PBMCs. The receptor's source is a man in his sixties with lung cancer. The V call is TRBV7-9, the J call TRBJ1-3; the match to TRBD1 covers 7 bases. CDR3 protein: CASSGGQGNTIYF. CDR3 bases: TGTGCCAGCAGCGGGGGACAGGGAAACACCATATATTTT.